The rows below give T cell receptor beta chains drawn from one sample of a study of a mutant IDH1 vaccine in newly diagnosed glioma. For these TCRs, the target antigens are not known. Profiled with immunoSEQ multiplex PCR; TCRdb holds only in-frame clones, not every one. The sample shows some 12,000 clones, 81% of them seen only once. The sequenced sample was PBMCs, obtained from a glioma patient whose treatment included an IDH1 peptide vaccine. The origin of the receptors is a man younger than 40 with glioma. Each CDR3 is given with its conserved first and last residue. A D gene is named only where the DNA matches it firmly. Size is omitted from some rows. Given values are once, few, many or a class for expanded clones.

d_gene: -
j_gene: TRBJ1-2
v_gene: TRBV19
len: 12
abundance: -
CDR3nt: TGTGCCAGTAGTAGGGCATTCTATGGCTACACCTTC
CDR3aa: CASSRAFYGYTF

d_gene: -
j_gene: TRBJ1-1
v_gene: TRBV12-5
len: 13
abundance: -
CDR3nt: TGTGCTAGTGGGAGACGGGTGAACACTGAAGCTTTCTTT
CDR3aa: CASGRRVNTEAFF

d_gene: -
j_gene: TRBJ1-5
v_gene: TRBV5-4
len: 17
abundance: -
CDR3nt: TGTGCCAGCAGCTTGGGAGGAGGTGTCCGGAGCAATCAGCCCCAGCATTTT
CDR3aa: CASSLGGGVRSNQPQHF

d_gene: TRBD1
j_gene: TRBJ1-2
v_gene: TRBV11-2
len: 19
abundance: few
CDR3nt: TGTGCCAGCAGCTTAGGATCGGACAGGGCCGTAGGGGTACGCTATGGCTACACCTTC
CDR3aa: CASSLGSDRAVGVRYGYTF

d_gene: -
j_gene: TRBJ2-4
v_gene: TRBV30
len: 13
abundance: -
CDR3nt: TGTGCCTGGAGGCTTCGAGGGCAAAACATTCAGTACTTC
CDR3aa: CAWRLRGQNIQYF

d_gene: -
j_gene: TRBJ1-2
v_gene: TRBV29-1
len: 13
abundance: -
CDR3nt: TGCAGCGCCCTCGAGGGGCGGAGGTATGGCTACACCTTC
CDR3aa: CSALEGRRYGYTF

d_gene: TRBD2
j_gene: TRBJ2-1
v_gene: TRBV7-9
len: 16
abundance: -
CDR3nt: TGTGCCAGCAGCTCCTATAGCGGGAGGGCCCTGTATGAGCAGTTCTTC
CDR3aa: CASSSYSGRALYEQFF

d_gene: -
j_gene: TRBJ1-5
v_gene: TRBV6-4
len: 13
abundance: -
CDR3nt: TGTGCCAGCAGTGAGCAAGAGGGGGGGGTTCTGCATTTT
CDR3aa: CASSEQEGGVLHF

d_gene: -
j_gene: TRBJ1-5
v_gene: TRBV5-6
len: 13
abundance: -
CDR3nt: TGTGCCAGCAGCTTGAGGAGAATGGAGCCCCAGCATTTT
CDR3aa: CASSLRRMEPQHF

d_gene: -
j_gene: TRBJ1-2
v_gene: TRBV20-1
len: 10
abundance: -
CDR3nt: TGCAGTGCTCTAAGGGAGGGCTACACCTTC
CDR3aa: CSALREGYTF

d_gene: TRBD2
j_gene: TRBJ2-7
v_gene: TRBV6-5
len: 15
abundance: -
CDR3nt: TGTGCCAGCAGTTTCCGACTAGCGGACCTCTGGGAGCAGTACTTC
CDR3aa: CASSFRLADLWEQYF

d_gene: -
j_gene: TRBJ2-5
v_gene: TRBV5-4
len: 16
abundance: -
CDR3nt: TGTGCCAGCAGCTTTGCACCGGACACCTTCCAAGAGACCCAGTACTTC
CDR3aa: CASSFAPDTFQETQYF

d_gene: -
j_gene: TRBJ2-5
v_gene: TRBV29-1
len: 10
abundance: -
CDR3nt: TGCAGCGTTGATAAAGAGACCCAGTACTTC
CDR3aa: CSVDKETQYF

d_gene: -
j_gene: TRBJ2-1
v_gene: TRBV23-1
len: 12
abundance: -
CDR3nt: TGCGCCAGCAGTCCTGTGTGCAATGAGCAGTTCTTC
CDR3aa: CASSPVCNEQFF

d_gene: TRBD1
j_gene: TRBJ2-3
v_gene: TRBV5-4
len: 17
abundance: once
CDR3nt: TGTGCCAGCAGCTTTCCGCGACAGGGAGTTATGACAGATACGCAGTATTTT
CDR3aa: CASSFPRQGVMTDTQYF

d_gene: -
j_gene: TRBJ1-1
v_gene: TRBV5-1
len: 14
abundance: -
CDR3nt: TGCGCCAGCAGCCCCGGGGCGGTGAACACTGAAGCTTTCTTT
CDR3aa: CASSPGAVNTEAFF

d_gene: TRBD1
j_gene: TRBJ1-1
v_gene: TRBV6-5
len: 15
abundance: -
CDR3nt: TGTGCCAGCAGAATAAGGACAGGGGTGAACACTGAAGCTTTCTTT
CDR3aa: CASRIRTGVNTEAFF

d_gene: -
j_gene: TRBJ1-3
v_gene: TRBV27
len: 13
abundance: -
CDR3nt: TGTGCCAGCAGTGGACTCTCTGGAAACACCATATATTTT
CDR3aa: CASSGLSGNTIYF

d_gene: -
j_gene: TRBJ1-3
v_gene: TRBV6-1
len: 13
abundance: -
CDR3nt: TGTGCCGGCAGACGACAGTCTGGAAACACCATATATTTT
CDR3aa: CAGRRQSGNTIYF

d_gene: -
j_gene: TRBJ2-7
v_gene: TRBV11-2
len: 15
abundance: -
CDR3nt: TGTGCCAGCAGACAAATCACAGGGTTCTCCTACGAGCAGTACTTC
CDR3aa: CASRQITGFSYEQYF

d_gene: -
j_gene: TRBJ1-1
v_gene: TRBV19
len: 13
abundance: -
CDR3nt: TGTGCCAGTAGGTATTACCTCAACACTGAAGCTTTCTTT
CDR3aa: CASRYYLNTEAFF

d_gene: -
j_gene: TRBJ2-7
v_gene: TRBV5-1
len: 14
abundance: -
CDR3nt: TGCGCCAGCAGCTCCGGGGAGCCCGTGGGGGAGCAGTACTTC
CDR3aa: CASSSGEPVGEQYF

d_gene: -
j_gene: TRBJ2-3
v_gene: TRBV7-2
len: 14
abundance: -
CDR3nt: TGTGCCAGCAGCTTGGGCGGAAACACAGATACGCAGTATTTT
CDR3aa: CASSLGGNTDTQYF

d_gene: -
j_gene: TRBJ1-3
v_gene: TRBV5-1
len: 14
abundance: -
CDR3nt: TGCGCCAGCAGCTTGGCCGGCAGGAAGACCACCATATATTTT
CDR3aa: CASSLAGRKTTIYF

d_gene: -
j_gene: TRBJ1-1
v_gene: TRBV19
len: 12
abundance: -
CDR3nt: TGTGCCAGTAATTCCGGGAATGGTGAAGCTTTCTTT
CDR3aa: CASNSGNGEAFF

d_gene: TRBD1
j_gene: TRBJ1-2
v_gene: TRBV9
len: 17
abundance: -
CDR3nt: TGTGCCAGCAGCGCTCAGACAGGGGGCGGCTTGGTCGATGGCTACACCTTC
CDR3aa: CASSAQTGGGLVDGYTF

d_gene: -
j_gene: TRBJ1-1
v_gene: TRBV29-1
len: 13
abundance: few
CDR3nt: TGCAGCGTTGAAGGGGGGGCCTACACTGAAGCTTTCTTT
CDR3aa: CSVEGGAYTEAFF

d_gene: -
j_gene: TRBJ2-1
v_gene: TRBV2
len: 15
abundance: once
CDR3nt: TGTGCCAGCAGTTTTACCGGGACTGGCTACAATGAGCAGTTCTTC
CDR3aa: CASSFTGTGYNEQFF

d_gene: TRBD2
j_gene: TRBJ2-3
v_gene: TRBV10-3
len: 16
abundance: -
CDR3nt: TGTGCCATCAGCCCGACTAGCGGGAAAGATACAGATACGCAGTATTTT
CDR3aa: CAISPTSGKDTDTQYF

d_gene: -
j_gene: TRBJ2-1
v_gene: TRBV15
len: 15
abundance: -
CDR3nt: TGTGCCACCAGCAGAGATTGGGGCAGGGAAAATGAGCAGTTCTTC
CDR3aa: CATSRDWGRENEQFF

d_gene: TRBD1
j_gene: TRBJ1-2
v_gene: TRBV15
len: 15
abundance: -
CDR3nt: TGTGCCACCAGCAGGGACAGGCCGGTAGACTATGGCTACACCTTC
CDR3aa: CATSRDRPVDYGYTF

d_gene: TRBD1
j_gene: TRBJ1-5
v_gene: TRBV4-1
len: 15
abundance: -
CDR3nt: TGCGCCAGCAGCCCGGCAGGGGGCCCCGATCAGCCCCAGCATTTT
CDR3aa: CASSPAGGPDQPQHF

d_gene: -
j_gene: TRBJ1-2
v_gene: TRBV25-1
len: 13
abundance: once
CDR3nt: TGTGCCAGCAGGGGCGGACAGAAGTATGGCTACACCTTC
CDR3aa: CASRGGQKYGYTF

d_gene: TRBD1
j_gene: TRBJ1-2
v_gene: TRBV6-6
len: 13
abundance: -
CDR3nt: TGTGCCAGCCTGGGACAGGGGGCGGGCGGCTACACCTTC
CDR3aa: CASLGQGAGGYTF

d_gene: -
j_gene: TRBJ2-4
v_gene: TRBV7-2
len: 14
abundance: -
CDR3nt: TGTGCCAGCAGCGATATACCACAGGGAAACATTCAGTACTTC
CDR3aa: CASSDIPQGNIQYF

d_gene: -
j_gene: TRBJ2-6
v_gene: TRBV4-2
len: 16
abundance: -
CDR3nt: TGTGCCAGCAGTAGGGATTTTCTCTCTGGGGCCAACGTCCTGACTTTC
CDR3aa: CASSRDFLSGANVLTF

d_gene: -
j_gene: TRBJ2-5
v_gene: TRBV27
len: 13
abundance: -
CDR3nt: TGTGCCAGCAGTTTAAATAACGGGGGCGCCCAGTACTTC
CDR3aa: CASSLNNGGAQYF

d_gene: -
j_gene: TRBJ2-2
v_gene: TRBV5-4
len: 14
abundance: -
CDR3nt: TGTGCCAGCAGCTCAAACTGGGACACCGGGGAGCTGTTTTTT
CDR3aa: CASSSNWDTGELFF

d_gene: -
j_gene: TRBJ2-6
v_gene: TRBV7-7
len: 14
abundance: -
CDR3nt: TGTGCCAGCAGCTTTGGGATTGGGGCCAACGTCCTGACTTTC
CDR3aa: CASSFGIGANVLTF

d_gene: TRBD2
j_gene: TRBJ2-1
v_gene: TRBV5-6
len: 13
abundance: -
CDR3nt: TGTGCCAGCAGTCTGATCCGGGGGGAGACGAGGTTCTTC
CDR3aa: CASSLIRGETRFF

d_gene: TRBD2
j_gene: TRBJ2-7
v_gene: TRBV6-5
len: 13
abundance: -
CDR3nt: TGTGCCAGCAGCCGTAGCGGGAGTTACGAGCAGTACTTC
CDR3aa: CASSRSGSYEQYF

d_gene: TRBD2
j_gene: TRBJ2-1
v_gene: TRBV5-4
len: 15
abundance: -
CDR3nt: TGTGCCAGCAGCTTGGGTAGCGGGAGCGTCAATGAGCAGTTCTTC
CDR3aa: CASSLGSGSVNEQFF

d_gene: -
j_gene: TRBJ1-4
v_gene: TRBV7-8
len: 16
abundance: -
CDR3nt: TGTGCCAGCAGCTTAGGGGTAAACCTAGCTAATGAAAAACTGTTTTTT
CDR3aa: CASSLGVNLANEKLFF

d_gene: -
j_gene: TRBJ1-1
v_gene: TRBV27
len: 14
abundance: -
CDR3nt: TGTGCCAGCAGTCACGACAGGTCGAACACTGAAGCTTTCTTT
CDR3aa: CASSHDRSNTEAFF

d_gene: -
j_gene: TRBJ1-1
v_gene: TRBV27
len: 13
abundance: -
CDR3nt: TGTGCCAGCAGTTTATCGATTGGCACTGAAGCTTTCTTT
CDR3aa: CASSLSIGTEAFF

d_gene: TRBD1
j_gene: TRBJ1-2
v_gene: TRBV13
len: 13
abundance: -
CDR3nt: TGTGCCAGCAGCCTGGACAGGACCTATGGCTACACCTTC
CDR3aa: CASSLDRTYGYTF

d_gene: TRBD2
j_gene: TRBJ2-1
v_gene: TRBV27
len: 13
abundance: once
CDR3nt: TGTGCCAGCAGTTCTACTAGCGAGGACGAGCAGTTCTTC
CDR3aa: CASSSTSEDEQFF

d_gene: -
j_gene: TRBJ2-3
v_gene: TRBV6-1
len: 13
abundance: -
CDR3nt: TGTGCCAGCGAGGGAGCCCCGTGGGATACGCAGTATTTT
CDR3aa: CASEGAPWDTQYF

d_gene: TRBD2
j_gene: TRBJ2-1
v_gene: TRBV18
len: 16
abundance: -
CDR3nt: TGTGCCAGCTCATCAGCCGGGACTAGCGGCCCCAATGAGCAGTTCTTC
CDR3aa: CASSSAGTSGPNEQFF

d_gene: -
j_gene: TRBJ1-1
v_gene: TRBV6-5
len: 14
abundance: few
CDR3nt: TGTGCCAGCAGTTATGGGACGGGGTCCACTGAAGCTTTCTTT
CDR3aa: CASSYGTGSTEAFF

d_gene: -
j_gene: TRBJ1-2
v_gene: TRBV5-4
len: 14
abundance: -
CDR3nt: TGTGCCAGCAGCTTGGAACGGGGTAGTAGAGGCTACACCTTC
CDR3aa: CASSLERGSRGYTF

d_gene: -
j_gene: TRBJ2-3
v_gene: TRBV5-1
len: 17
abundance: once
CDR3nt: TGCGCCAGCAGCCGGGGGGCCATCCGGGGTAGCACAGATACGCAGTATTTT
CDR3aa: CASSRGAIRGSTDTQYF

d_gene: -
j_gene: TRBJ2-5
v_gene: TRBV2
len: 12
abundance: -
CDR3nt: TGTGCCAGCAGTGAAAATAGGGAGACCCAGTACTTC
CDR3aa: CASSENRETQYF

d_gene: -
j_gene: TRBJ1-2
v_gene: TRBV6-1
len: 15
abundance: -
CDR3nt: TGTGCCAGCATTTTAGGGGCAGGGGTTAACTATGGCTACACCTTC
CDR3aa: CASILGAGVNYGYTF

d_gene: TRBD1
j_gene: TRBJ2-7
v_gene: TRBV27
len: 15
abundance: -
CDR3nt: TGTGCCAGCTGGAAAGGGACAGGGGGGACCCACGAGCAGTACTTC
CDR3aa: CASWKGTGGTHEQYF

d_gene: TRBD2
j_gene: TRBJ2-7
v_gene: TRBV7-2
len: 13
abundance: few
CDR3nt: TGTGCCAGCAGCTTAAAAGATACTAGCGGGCAGTACTTC
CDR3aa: CASSLKDTSGQYF

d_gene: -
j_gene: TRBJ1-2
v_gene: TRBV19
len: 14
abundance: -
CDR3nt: TGTGCCAGTAGTCCCAAGGCAGGAAACTATGGCTACACCTTC
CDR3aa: CASSPKAGNYGYTF

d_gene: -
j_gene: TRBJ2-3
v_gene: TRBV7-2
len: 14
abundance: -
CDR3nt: TGTGCCAGCAGCTACCTGACTAGCACAGATACGCAGTATTTT
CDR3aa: CASSYLTSTDTQYF

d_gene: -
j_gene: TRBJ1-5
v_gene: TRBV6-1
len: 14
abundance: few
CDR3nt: TGTGCCAGCAGTGAGGGACTGGCCAATCAGCCCCAGCATTTT
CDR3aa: CASSEGLANQPQHF